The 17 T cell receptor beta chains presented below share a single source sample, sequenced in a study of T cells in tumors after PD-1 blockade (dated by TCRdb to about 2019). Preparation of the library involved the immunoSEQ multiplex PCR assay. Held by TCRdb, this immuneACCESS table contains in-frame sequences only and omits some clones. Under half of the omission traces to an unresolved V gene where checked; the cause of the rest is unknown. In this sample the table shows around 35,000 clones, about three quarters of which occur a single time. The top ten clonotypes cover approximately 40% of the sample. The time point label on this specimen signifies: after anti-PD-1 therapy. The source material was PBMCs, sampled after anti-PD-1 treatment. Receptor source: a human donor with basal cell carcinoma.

The CDR3: CASSPKTAATNEKLFF. The CDR3 DNA is TGTGCCAGCAGCCCCAAGACGGCCGCAACTAATGAAAAACTGTTTTTT. The rearrangement uses TRBV7-9 and TRBJ1-4; D ambiguous. Germline CDR1 SEHNR, CDR2 FQNEAQ (reference sequence). The CDR3 has 16 amino acids. V shed 5 bases and J shed 0 bases, with 13 bases lying between them.

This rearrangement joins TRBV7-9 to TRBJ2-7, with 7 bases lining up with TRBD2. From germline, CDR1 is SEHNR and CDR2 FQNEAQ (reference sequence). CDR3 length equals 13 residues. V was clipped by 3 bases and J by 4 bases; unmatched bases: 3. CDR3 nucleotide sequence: TGTGCCAGCAGCTTTATAGCGGGTTACGAGCAGTACTTC. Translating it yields CASSFIAGYEQYF.

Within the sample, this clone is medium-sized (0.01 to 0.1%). The CDR3 coding sequence is TGTGCCAGCTCACCGGACAGGGGCGGCGAGCAGTACTTC. Protein sequence: CASSPDRGGEQYF. The chain links TRBV18 to TRBJ2-7; 9 nucleotides agree with TRBD1. Germline-derived CDR1 and CDR2 are KGHSH and LQKENI. The CDR3 sequence is 13 residues long. V was pared by 3 bases and J by 6 bases, with 3 bases of the junction left unmatched. The entire variable domain, with the rest obtained from reference TRBV18 and TRBJ2-7, is as follows: NAGVMQNPRHLVRRRGQEARLRCSPMKGHSHVYWYRQLPEEGLKFMVYLQKENIIDESGMPKERFSAEFPKEGPSILRIQQVVRGDSAAYFCASSPDRGGEQYFGPGTRLTVT.

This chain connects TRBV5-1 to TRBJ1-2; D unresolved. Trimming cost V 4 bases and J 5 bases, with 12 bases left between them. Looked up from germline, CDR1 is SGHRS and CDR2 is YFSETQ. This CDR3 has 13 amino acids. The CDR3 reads CASSGDLSYGYTF. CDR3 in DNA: TGCGCCAGCAGCGGCGACCTTTCATATGGCTACACCTTC.

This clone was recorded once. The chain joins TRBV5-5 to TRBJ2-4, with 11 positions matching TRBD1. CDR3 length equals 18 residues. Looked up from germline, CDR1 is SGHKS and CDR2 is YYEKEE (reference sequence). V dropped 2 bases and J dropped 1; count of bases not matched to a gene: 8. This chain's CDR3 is CASSFGADRGPAKNIQYF. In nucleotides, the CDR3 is TGTGCCAGCAGCTTTGGGGCGGACAGGGGGCCGGCCAAAAACATTCAGTACTTC.

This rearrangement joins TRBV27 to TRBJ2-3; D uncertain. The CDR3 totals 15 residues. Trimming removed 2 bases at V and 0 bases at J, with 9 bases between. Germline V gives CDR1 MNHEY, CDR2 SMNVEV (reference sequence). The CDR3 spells CASSLSRPSTDTQYF. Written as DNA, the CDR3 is TGTGCCAGCAGTTTAAGTCGGCCTAGCACAGATACGCAGTATTTT.

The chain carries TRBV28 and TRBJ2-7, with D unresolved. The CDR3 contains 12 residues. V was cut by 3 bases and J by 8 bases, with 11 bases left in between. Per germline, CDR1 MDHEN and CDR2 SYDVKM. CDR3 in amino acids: CASSFRYGQQYF. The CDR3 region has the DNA TGTGCCAGCAGTTTTAGGTACGGCCAGCAGTACTTC.

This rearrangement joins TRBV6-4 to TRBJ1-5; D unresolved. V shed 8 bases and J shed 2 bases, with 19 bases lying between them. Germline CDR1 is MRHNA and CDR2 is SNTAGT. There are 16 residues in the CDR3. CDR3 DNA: TGTGCCAGCGAGGCCTTTCGTCCGCAGGGCAATCAGCCCCAGCATTTT. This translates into CASEAFRPQGNQPQHF.

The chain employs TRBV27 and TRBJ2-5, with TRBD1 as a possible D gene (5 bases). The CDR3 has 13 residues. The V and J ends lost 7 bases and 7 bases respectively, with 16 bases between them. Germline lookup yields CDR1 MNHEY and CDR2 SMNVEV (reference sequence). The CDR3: CASNAQGARTQYF. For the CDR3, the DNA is TGTGCCAGCAACGCCCAGGGTGCTAGGACCCAGTACTTC.

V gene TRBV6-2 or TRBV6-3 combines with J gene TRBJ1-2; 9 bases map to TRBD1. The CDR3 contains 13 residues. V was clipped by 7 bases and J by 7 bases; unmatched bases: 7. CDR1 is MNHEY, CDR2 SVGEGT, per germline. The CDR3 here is CASNPQGARGYTF. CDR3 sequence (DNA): TGTGCCAGCAACCCACAGGGGGCTCGTGGCTACACCTTC.

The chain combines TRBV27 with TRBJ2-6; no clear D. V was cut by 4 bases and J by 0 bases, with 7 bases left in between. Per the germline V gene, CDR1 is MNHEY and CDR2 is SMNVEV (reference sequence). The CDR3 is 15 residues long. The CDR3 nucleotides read TGTGCCAGCAGTTCCCACTCCTCTGGGGCCAACGTCCTGACTTTC. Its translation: CASSSHSSGANVLTF.

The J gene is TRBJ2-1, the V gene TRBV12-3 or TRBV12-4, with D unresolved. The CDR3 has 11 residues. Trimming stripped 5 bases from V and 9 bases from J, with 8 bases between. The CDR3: CASSVVGEQFF. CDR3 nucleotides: TGTGCCAGCAGTGTAGTGGGTGAGCAGTTCTTC.

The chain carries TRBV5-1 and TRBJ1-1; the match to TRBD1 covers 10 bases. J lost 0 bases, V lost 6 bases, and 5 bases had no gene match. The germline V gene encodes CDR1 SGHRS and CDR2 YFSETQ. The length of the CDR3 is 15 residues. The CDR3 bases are TGCGCCAGCACCCTGACAGGGGGCATGAACACTGAAGCTTTCTTT. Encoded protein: CASTLTGGMNTEAFF.

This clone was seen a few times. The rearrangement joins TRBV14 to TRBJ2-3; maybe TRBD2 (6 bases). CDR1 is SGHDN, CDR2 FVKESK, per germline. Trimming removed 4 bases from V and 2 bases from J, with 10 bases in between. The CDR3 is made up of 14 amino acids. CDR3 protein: CASSRAGTTDTQYF. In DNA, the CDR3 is TGTGCCAGCAGCCGGGCGGGGACCACAGATACGCAGTATTTT.

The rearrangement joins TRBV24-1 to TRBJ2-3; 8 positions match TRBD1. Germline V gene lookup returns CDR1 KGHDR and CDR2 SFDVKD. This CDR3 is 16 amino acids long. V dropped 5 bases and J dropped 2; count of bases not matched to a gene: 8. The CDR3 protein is CATSGIGQGHTDTQYF. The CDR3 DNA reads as TGTGCCACCAGTGGGATCGGACAGGGTCACACAGATACGCAGTATTTT.

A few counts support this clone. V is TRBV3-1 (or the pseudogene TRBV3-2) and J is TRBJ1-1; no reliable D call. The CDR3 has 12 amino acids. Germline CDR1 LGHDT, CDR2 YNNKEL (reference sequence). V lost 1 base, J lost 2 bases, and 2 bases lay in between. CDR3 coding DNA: TGTGCCAGCAGCCAAGGCAACACTGAAGCTTTCTTT. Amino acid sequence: CASSQGNTEAFF.

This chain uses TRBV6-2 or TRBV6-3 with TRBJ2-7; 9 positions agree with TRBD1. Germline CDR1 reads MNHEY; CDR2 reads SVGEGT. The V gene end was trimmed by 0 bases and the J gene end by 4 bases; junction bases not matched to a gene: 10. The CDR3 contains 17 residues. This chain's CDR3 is CASSYSTQQGARYEQYF. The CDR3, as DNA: TGTGCCAGCAGTTACTCAACACAACAGGGGGCAAGGTACGAGCAGTACTTC.